This entry concerns a single TCR beta chain. Its antigen remains unidentified. No base qualities exist here, and no much larger clone lies one base off it. These data belong to a study of breast tumors, draining lymph nodes, adjacent tissues (TCRdb year 2016). With regard to the full study: In breast cancer patients, the study compared the TCR beta repertoires of tumor, adjacent nontumor tissue and axillary lymph nodes. The study aimed to assess the relationships and possible T-cell exchange between tumor, surrounding tissue and draining lymph node repertoires in human breast cancer. Broader findings and caveats from the paper: A scenario in which most tumor T cells derive from the lymph node and then expand within tumor tissue was judged to be consistent with the data. Tumor T-cell repertoires showed less diversity than lymph node repertoires and more diversity than nontumor tissue repertoires, and tumor T-cell repertoires showed preferential V and J gene usage. The study presented the conclusion that tumor T cells originate in lymph nodes as consistent with a hypothesis, not as something directly demonstrated. In luminal-like breast cancer, tumor and nontumor tissue repertoires resembled each other significantly more than in basal-like breast cancer.

TCRdb records Illumina HiSeq 2000 as the sequencer. Multiplex PCR amplification was used to build the TCR beta chain libraries. The amplified TCR beta chain products were analyzed by high-throughput sequencing. TCRdb took the public reads, trimmed them with fastp at Q25, ran MiXCR for clone calling and kept in-frame beta chains. Under each unique CDR3 protein, matching rows form one entry showing the most common genes and DNA. This sample has 190,000 or so distinct CDR3 sequences in its table, and around a third of those were observed once. The ten largest make up 4% to 4.5% of the sample. The axillary draining lymph nodes of breast cancer patients were the source of the lymph node samples. CDR1 is given as DFQATT and CDR2 as SNEGSKA, both from the germline V gene (reference sequence). Trimming accounts for 2 bases at V and 14 bases at J, while the number of junction bases matched to no gene is 12. Including the terminal cysteine and phenylalanine, the CDR3 comprises 14 residues. The retained sequence is limited to the CDR3, 42 bases, with the frame set at the first base.

This clonotype was obtained from a female donor with breast cancer. Some clones in this sample may be carry-over from other donors' samples. The sample comprised axillary lymph node tissue. Here the chain combines TRBV20-1 and TRBJ1-4; 9 of the junction bases match TRBD1. The sequenced DNA: TGCAGTGCTAGACCCTTGGGACAGGGACGCACGCTGTTTTTT. It translates to CSARPLGQGRTLFF.